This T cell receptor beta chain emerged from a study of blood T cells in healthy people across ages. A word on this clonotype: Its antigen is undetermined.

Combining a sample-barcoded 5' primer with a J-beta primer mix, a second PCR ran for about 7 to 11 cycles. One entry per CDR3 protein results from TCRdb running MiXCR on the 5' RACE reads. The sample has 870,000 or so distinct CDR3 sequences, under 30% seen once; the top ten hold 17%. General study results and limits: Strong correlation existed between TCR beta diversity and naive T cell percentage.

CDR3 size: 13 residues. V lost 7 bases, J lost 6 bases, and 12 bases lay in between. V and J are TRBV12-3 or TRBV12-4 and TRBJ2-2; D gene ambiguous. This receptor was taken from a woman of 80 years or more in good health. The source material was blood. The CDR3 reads CASTLMGSGELFF. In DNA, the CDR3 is TGTGCCAGCACTCTGATGGGCTCCGGGGAGCTGTTTTTT.